Sequencing of this T cell receptor (beta chain) was carried out in a study of cytomegalovirus exposure and HLA in healthy donors listed by TCRdb under 2017. Concerning the study at large: According to an earlier analysis of 587 of the donors, about 190 million T cells yielded some 120 million unique TCR beta sequences and 276 Gb of sequence data. Roughly 290 gigabases of sequencing data and about 92 million unique TCR sequences made up an early release that covered nearly 650 HLA-typed donors. Of the roughly 400 genotyped donors, around 81% fell in the genetic ancestry cluster associated with self-reported Caucasian donors. The study aimed to test whether cataloging public T cell receptors could reveal signatures of past pathogen exposure. The T cell repertoires of under 750 subjects were profiled by immunosequencing and related to cytomegalovirus serostatus. A separate validation cohort of 100 to 150 different subjects was used in addition to the approximately 700-subject first cohort. To predict cytomegalovirus infection status, the study combined high-throughput TCR immunosequencing, statistical association of individual TCRs with disease status, and machine learning. A later analysis re-analyzed previously published TCR beta repertoires from 666 donors and added high-resolution HLA genotyping to study TCR occurrence patterns. In the later analysis, no new phenotypic data were used to find candidate immune exposures; instead, reliance was placed on TCR beta sequences and their occurrence across donors. An earlier analysis of roughly 580 of the donors used high-throughput TCR beta sequencing to judge whether each TCR beta V gene segment behaved as functional or pseudogenic. Alongside the repertoire data, information on donor age, sex, ethnicity and CMV serostatus was compiled. In a later genetic analysis, genome-wide SNP genotypes for about 55% of the roughly 700 donors were used, and that subset was treated as a discovery cohort. Every repertoire in the discovery cohort had been generated on one and the same sequencing platform. HLA typing included class I and class II loci at four-digit resolution. The number of typed donors differed by locus: roughly 629-640 for A, B, C, DRB1 and DQB1; 522 for DQA1; 606 for DPA1; and 400 to 480 for DPB1. About five DR-DQ haplotypes were treated as single units for association and clustering because of strong linkage in the cohort. Across about 380 genotyped donors of the cohort, an average of about 200,000 unique TCR beta nucleotide sequences per donor were sequenced, and 15% to 20% of those sequences were non-productive.

The research as a whole found: A group of highly shared sequence variants was considered likely to be a technical artifact of the sequencing pipeline. In a later genetic analysis, fewer N-insertions in productive TCRs were reported among donors in an Asian-associated ancestry cluster than the approximately 630-donor mean. The earlier analysis of 450 to 700 of the donors excluded some 15 rarely observed V segments, including chromosome 9 orphons, because counts were too low. The authors suggested that the approach could potentially be extended to other disease states and immunological phenotypes. In the study, around 150 TCR beta chains were listed as associated with cytomegalovirus. Because the 87-base-pair reads could not distinguish some IMGT-functional V segments, including TRBV6-2 and TRBV6-3, those segments were excluded. Compared with equally common non-associated chains, HLA-associated TCR beta chains in a later analysis were more clonally expanded and had lower generation probabilities. Correlated functional status among segregating V segments might reflect linkage disequilibrium, but an unknown experimental factor could not be ruled out. According to a later analysis, TCR association rates differed among HLA loci, with DRB1 alleles showing the most associated TCRs and HLA-C alleles showing the fewest. A further reported finding was that TCR beta sequences accurately predicted the HLA-A and HLA-B alleles for most subjects in the first cohort. This cohort had only TCR beta chains sequenced, and the lack of alpha or paired-chain data limited which features could be detected. Because some donors lacked HLA typing at each locus, the association tests relied only on the typed subset. The presence/absence analyses assumed that sequencing depth was roughly uniform across donors, and that assumption may not be true. Specific HLA alleles were associated with over 15,000 TCR beta sequences at a false discovery rate of 0.05 in a later analysis. Several of the top co-occurrence clusters appeared to be linked to parvovirus B19, influenza, CMV and Epstein-Barr virus, according to a later analysis. In a later genetic analysis, a missense DCLRE1C variant was associated with V-gene and J-gene trimming of TCR beta chains, and the association was replicated in an independent cohort. According to a later analysis, most CMV-associated TCR beta chains appeared to be HLA-restricted, and the HLA associations seemed to be driven largely by CMV exposure. CMV serostatus was the only immune exposure information available for the cohort. Broadly in line with IMGT annotations, most TCR beta V segments showed up in productive rearrangements about 87% or about 30% of the time in an earlier analysis of around 600 of the donors. Cytomegalovirus status was reported to be diagnosed by the classifier with high specificity and sensitivity in both the original and validation cohorts. When HLA alleles, especially DR and DQ, strongly co-occurred, attributing TCR associations to individual alleles was difficult. In vitro tests confirmed that a few of the cytomegalovirus-associated TCR beta chains recognize cytomegalovirus antigens. Across donors, most TCR sequences were observed very rarely, whereas some public TCRs were present in many individuals.

The CDR3 has 12 amino acids, counting the end cysteine and phenylalanine. The only DNA kept is the CDR3, 36 bases in frame from the first base. CDR1 MNHNS and CDR2 SASEGT were looked up in the germline V gene. Clipping removes 6 bases from V and 4 bases from J, with 3 as the unmatched junction base count. In total, approximately 700 healthy bone marrow donors made up the cohort. All cohort members were sampled while nominally healthy, although unrecorded immune exposures were likely present. The donor tested CMV seropositive and was one of the 289 seropositive cohort members. Every donor gave a peripheral blood sample, and the peripheral blood mononuclear cells from that sample were used for TCR beta sequencing. Genomic DNA was extracted from the blood cell samples with the Qiagen DNeasy Blood Extraction Kit. This clone occurred a few times. It lacks a known antigen. There are no base qualities to consult, and no much larger clone falls within one base.

Library preparation employed the immunoSEQ multiplex PCR assay. The multiplex PCR relied on a mix of 60 forward primers for TCR Vbeta segments and 13 reverse primers for TCR Jbeta segments. The CDR3 region of rearranged TCR beta genes was amplified from genomic DNA with a multiplex PCR assay. The Illumina HiSeq System was used to sequence the amplified TCR beta libraries as 87-base-pair reads. The authors processed their data as follows. Across the roughly 600 repertoires, a later analysis counted 80 million or so unique TCR beta chains, roughly 11 million of which were shared by at least two donors. Raw reads were error-corrected and collapsed into unique sequences by a nearest-neighbor algorithm in which closely related sequences were merged to remove PCR and sequencing errors. To assign V, D and J gene segments, CDR3 sequences were aligned to IMGT reference sequences. For a sequence to be retained, a match of at least six nucleotides to both a V gene segment and a J gene segment was required. Rearrangements were classified as productive when the CDR3 lacked stop codons and remained in frame with V and J, and all other rearrangements were classified as non-productive. CDR3 was defined by IMGT convention, running from the second conserved V-encoded cysteine to the conserved J-encoded phenylalanine. The earlier analysis of 500 to 750 of the donors excluded any sequence lacking an unambiguous match to a single V gene segment. An earlier analysis of a few hundred of the donors called V segments functional above 56.7% productive rearrangements and segregating when the between-donor standard deviation exceeded 5%. A statistical classification framework was built to diagnose cytomegalovirus status from the catalog of TCR beta chain sequences. A later analysis assigned V and J genes by comparing TCR nucleotide sequences with IMGT/GENE-DB human TR gene sequences. A later analysis assigned CDR3 sequences and most-parsimonious VDJ recombination scenarios with the TCRdist pipeline. In a later analysis, each TCR beta chain was defined by its CDR3 amino acid sequence together with its V-gene family, and reads without a unique V-gene family were excluded. As a way to deal with suspected cross-contamination and a sequencing artifact, a later analysis dropped 640 or so nucleotide sequences that were highly shared and had low generation probability. For each public chain, a later analysis derived a clonal expansion index from normalized ranks of inferred template counts within each repertoire. In a later analysis, generation probabilities were computed using a VDJ recombination model fitted to out-of-frame rearrangements, and the results were checked against IGoR. In a later analysis, TCR-TCR, TCR-HLA and TCR-CMV co-occurrence was scored with hypergeometric tests, and a repertoire-size bias correction was applied to TCR pairs. To estimate false discovery rates, a later analysis permuted the HLA or CMV assignments 20 times. In a later analysis, co-occurring TCRs were grouped using DBSCAN, and TCRdist sequence similarity was added for clustering within HLA-allele-positive subsets. For co-occurrence clustering, repertoires with fewer than 30,000 or more than 120,000 public chains were excluded, along with roughly 5 repertoires with anomalous nucleotide sharing. TCRdb re-hosts the immuneACCESS table, in-frame sequences only. Its copies lack some clones; in the studies checked, an unresolved V gene accounts for under half of them, and the cause for the rest is not known. V, J and clone size are those of that table, while D and trimming were read from the DNA. The sample has about 130,000 clones on record, around 77% of them singletons. Approximately 4.5% of the sample rests with the top ten.

The sequence links TRBV6-1 to TRBJ2-7, and 7 junctional nucleotides match TRBD1. Source material: PBMCs. The source of this sequence is a male donor in good health and CMV-seropositive. The CDR3 region: CASSRDRYEQYF. The DNA is TGTGCCAGCAGCCGGGACAGATACGAGCAGTACTTC.